The 20 T cell receptor beta chains in this list originate from one sample, sequenced in a study of blood T cells in healthy people across ages. Together with a sample-barcoded 5' primer, a J-beta primer mix was included in a second PCR lasting roughly 6 to 12 cycles. From the 5' RACE reads, TCRdb called clonotypes with MiXCR, one entry per CDR3 protein. Of around 690,000 distinct CDR3 sequences listed, approximately 59% are singletons. The source material was blood. The receptors come from a man aged 60 to 75 in good health.

Regarding this clonotype: This could be a read error, since a much larger clone is one nucleotide away. The rearrangement joins TRBV20-1 to TRBJ2-1, with D perhaps matching TRBD1 or TRBD2 (6 bases each). The CDR3 is 16 amino acids. With 0 bases removed from V and 13 bases from J, the gap between germline ends came to 25 bases. The germline V gene has CDR1 DFQATT and CDR2 SNEGSKA (reference sequence). The CDR3: CSARESRGAYGETQFF. CDR3 nucleotide sequence: TGCAGTGCTAGAGAGAGTAGGGGGGCCTACGGAGAGACCCAGTTCTTC.

The rearrangement uses TRBV5-5 and TRBJ2-1; D gene ambiguous. Between the trimmed V and J ends, which lost 2 bases and 7 bases, there was a span of 16 bases. From germline, CDR1 is SGHKS and CDR2 YYEKEE (reference sequence). The CDR3 has 15 amino acids. CDR3 loop: CASSFRGQAENEQFF. The CDR3 region has the DNA TGTGCCAGCAGCTTTCGAGGTCAGGCCGAAAATGAGCAGTTCTTC.

This clonotype appeared a few times. In DNA, the CDR3 is TGTGCCAGCAGGGGAGACAGTATCGAGACCCAGTACTTC. As protein: CASRGDSIETQYF. The V and J genes are TRBV12-3 or TRBV12-4 and TRBJ2-5, with D perhaps assigned TRBD1 or TRBD2 (5 bases each). This CDR3 is built from 13 residues. The V and J ends lost 6 bases and 5 bases respectively, with 13 bases between them.

The chain recombines TRBV3-1 with TRBJ1-2, with D uncertain. V gave up 0 bases and J gave up 8 bases, with 13 bases separating them. Germline V CDR1 and CDR2: LGHDT, YNNKEL (reference sequence). This CDR3 region has 14 residues. The CDR3: CASSQDVVVGGYTF. For the CDR3, the DNA is TGTGCCAGCAGCCAAGATGTGGTGGTTGGAGGCTACACCTTC.

The chain employs TRBV20-1 and TRBJ1-1; D remains unclear. The CDR3 is 15 amino acids. The germline V and J ends were trimmed by 0 bases and 3 bases, with 14 bases remaining between them. Germline assignment: CDR1 DFQATT and CDR2 SNEGSKA (reference sequence). Here the CDR3 reads CSARDGRGRDTEAFF. Here the CDR3 DNA reads TGCAGTGCTAGAGATGGCCGCGGGAGGGACACTGAAGCTTTCTTT.

This clonotype was observed a handful of times. V is TRBV7-9 and J is TRBJ2-2, with D perhaps matching TRBD1 or TRBD2 (5 bases each). V lost 6 bases and J 4 bases, leaving 12 bases between the germline ends. The CDR3 consists of 14 residues. The germline V gene has CDR1 SEHNR and CDR2 FQNEAQ (reference sequence). CDR3 sequence reads: CASSRGPSTGELFF. For the CDR3, the DNA is TGTGCCAGCAGTCGGGGACCGTCCACCGGGGAGCTGTTTTTT.

The chain employs TRBV5-1 and TRBJ2-4; the D is unclear. Trimming left V 4 bases short and J 13 bases short, with 24 bases between. CDR3 length: 15 residues. Germline CDR1 SGHRS, CDR2 YFSETQ. The CDR3: CASSPVSISAYKQYF. Here the CDR3 DNA reads TGCGCCAGCAGCCCGGTTAGTATATCGGCCTACAAGCAGTACTTC.

V gene TRBV7-2 combines with J gene TRBJ1-6; possibly TRBD1 for D (6 bases). The V end was cut by 0 bases, the J end by 4 bases, with 10 bases between. The CDR3 is 16 residues long. Germline assignment: CDR1 SGHTA and CDR2 FQGNSA. The CDR3 loop reads CASSLAQGRYNSPLHF. For the CDR3, the DNA is TGTGCCAGCAGCTTAGCGCAGGGGAGGTATAATTCACCCCTCCACTTT.

There are a few counts of this clonotype. V and J are TRBV7-2 and TRBJ2-1; D call uncertain. Germline assignment: CDR1 SGHTA and CDR2 FQGNSA. The CDR3 totals 12 residues. Trimming removed 4 bases at V and 9 bases at J, with 10 bases between. The CDR3 DNA reads TGTGCCAGCAGCTCCAGCTGGGTTGAGCAGTTCTTC. Its protein product is CASSSSWVEQFF.

This clonotype was observed a handful of times. V gene TRBV20-1 combines with J gene TRBJ2-1; D not certain. The CDR3 has 11 amino acids. Trimming took off 6 bases at V and 9 bases at J, with 12 bases between the two ends. Germline CDR1 and CDR2: DFQATT and SNEGSKA (reference sequence). CDR3 nucleotides: TGCAGTGCCCCGGCGGTGAGTGAGCAGTTCTTC. It translates to CSAPAVSEQFF.

The rearrangement links TRBV12-3 or TRBV12-4 to TRBJ2-2; 15 bases fit TRBD2. Trimming took 4 bases from V and 7 from J; bases not matched to a gene: 1. This CDR3 is 15 amino acids long. The CDR3 DNA reads as TGTGCCAGCAGTTGGACTAGCGGGGGGGGCGGGGAGCTGTTTTTT. It codes for CASSWTSGGGGELFF.

This clonotype was detected ten times or more. V is TRBV5-1 and J is TRBJ2-5; no clear D gene. V shed 4 bases and J shed 5 bases, with 12 bases lying between them. Per germline, CDR1 SGHRS and CDR2 YFSETQ. The CDR3 covers 13 residues. In DNA form, the CDR3 reads TGCGCCAGCAGCCGCGAATGGCGGGAGACCCAGTACTTC. Translated, it gives CASSREWRETQYF.

This clonotype was seen only a few times. This chain links TRBV29-1 with TRBJ2-1, with 8 bases that match TRBD2. This CDR3 has 13 amino acids. The germline gives CDR1 SQVTM, CDR2 ANQGSEA. The J segment lost 8 bases and the V segment lost 6 bases, leaving 9 bases of the junction unmatched. This CDR3 is CSVPSGGGDEQFF. Written as DNA, the CDR3 is TGCAGCGTCCCCAGCGGGGGCGGCGATGAGCAGTTCTTC.

The J gene is TRBJ1-1, the V gene TRBV28; TRBD1 agrees at 8 bases. Germline V gene lookup returns CDR1 MDHEN and CDR2 SYDVKM. V trimming: 5 bases; J trimming: 1 base; junction bases outside the gene matches: 15. This CDR3 is 18 amino acids long. This CDR3 is CASSPHRGSLVGNTEAFF. As DNA, the CDR3 is TGTGCCAGCAGTCCTCACAGGGGGAGCTTGGTGGGGAACACTGAAGCTTTCTTT.

V is TRBV5-1 and J is TRBJ2-3; TRBD1 aligns across 9 bases. After removal of 6 bases from V and 3 bases from J, the junction contained 8 bases not matched to a gene. The CDR3 has 15 amino acids. Germline loops: CDR1 SGHRS, CDR2 YFSETQ. The chain's CDR3 is CASTPGQGSTDTQYF. In DNA, the CDR3 is TGCGCCAGCACCCCGGGACAGGGCTCGACAGATACGCAGTATTTT.

V gene TRBV7-6 combines with J gene TRBJ2-2; maybe TRBD2 (5 bases). Trimming took 11 bases from V and 7 from J, leaving 17 bases between them. CDR3 size: 13 residues. CDR1 SGHVS and CDR2 FNYEAQ come from the germline V gene. The CDR3 DNA reads TGTGCCGGCACGGGGATCACCGGCGGGGAGCTGTTTTTT. Its protein product is CAGTGITGGELFF.

The CDR3 DNA sequence: TGTGCCAGCAGTTACTCCAGGAGTTCCTACAATGAGCAGTTCTTC. As protein: CASSYSRSSYNEQFF. The rearrangement joins TRBV27 to TRBJ2-1; D remains unclear. V lost 4 bases and J 1 base, leaving 11 bases between the germline ends. CDR1 and CDR2 from the germline V gene are MNHEY and SMNVEV (reference sequence). The CDR3 spans 15 residues.

The chain has TRBV7-8 and TRBJ1-4; D may be TRBD1 (6 bases). CDR1 and CDR2 from the germline V gene are SGHVS and FQNEAQ. Trimming pared 4 bases from V and 7 bases from J, leaving 16 bases between. The CDR3 is 15 residues long. The CDR3 sequence is CASSSRGQLTEKLFF. The CDR3 DNA follows: TGTGCCAGCAGCTCCCGAGGACAGCTTACTGAAAAACTGTTTTTT.

Many counts were recorded for this clonotype. This may be a read error: a much more frequent sequence differs by one nucleotide. The genes are TRBV27 and TRBJ2-5; D unresolved. Germline V gene sequence: CDR1 MNHEY, CDR2 SMNVEV (reference sequence). This CDR3 is 14 amino acids long. V was shortened by 2 bases and J by 11 bases, with 18 bases between the two germline ends. In nucleotides, the CDR3 is TGTGCCAGCAGTTTAGTGTCTGGGTACAATGAGCAGTACTTC. Protein product: CASSLVSGYNEQYF.

The rearrangement links TRBV27 to TRBJ1-1, with D possibly matching TRBD1 (6 bases). The CDR3 sequence is 14 residues long. V was cut by 5 bases and J by 1 base, with 11 bases left in between. CDR1 is MNHEY and CDR2 is SMNVEV in the germline V gene (reference sequence). The CDR3, as DNA: TGTGCCAGCAGTGCGCAGGACAGGAACACTGAAGCTTTCTTT. This codes for CASSAQDRNTEAFF.